The 14 T cell receptor beta chains below come from one sample, sequenced in a study of T cells in Graves' hyperthyroidism and ophthalmopathy. TCR beta CDR3 regions were amplified from RNA transcripts. The TCR CDR3 was amplified in a first-round RT-PCR using the HTBI primer set. TCRdb called the multiplex PCR reads again in MiXCR, with one record for every CDR3 protein. This table holds around 200,000 distinct CDR3 sequences, around 20% found once. Material for sequencing was blood. All receptors derive from a man aged 35 to 55 with Graves' hyperthyroidism.

The chain joins TRBV7-3 to TRBJ1-1; the D is unclear. V lost 4 bases and J lost 8, with 14 bases in between. The CDR3 covers 13 residues. Germline values: CDR1 SGHTA, CDR2 FQGTGA. CDR3 sequence reads: CASSSAGGEEAFF. The CDR3 nucleotides are TGTGCCAGCAGCTCGGCAGGTGGGGAAGAAGCTTTCTTT.

In this sample, this clonotype turned up many times. The chain has TRBV13 and TRBJ2-1; no firm D call. CDR3 length: 12 residues. Looked up from germline, CDR1 is PRHDT and CDR2 is FYEKMQ (reference sequence). The V end lost 0 bases, the J end lost 9 bases, and 6 bases lay between the germline ends. DNA for the CDR3: TGTGCCAGCAGCTTAGGTGGGGTTGAGCAGTTCTTC. Translated: CASSLGGVEQFF.

This clonotype came up many times. V gene TRBV30 combines with J gene TRBJ2-7, with 7 nucleotides matching TRBD1. The CDR3 runs 13 residues. The germline V gene has CDR1 GTSNPN and CDR2 SVGIG (reference sequence). V dropped 5 bases and J dropped 2; count of bases not matched to a gene: 6. The CDR3 protein is CAWGSGTAYEQYF. CDR3 in DNA: TGTGCCTGGGGCTCCGGGACAGCCTACGAGCAGTACTTC.

The chain carries TRBV7-2 and TRBJ2-2; D remains ambiguous. Germline V lookup: CDR1 SGHTA, CDR2 FQGNSA. V was trimmed by 4 bases and J by 4 bases, leaving 13 bases between them. There are 15 residues in the CDR3. The DNA for the CDR3 is TGTGCCAGCAGCTCTACAGTACTTGGCACCGGGGAGCTGTTTTTT. It encodes CASSSTVLGTGELFF.

This clonotype was recorded many times. The V gene is TRBV7-2, the J gene TRBJ2-2, with unresolved D. The CDR3 spans 15 residues. V lost 10 bases and J 2 bases, leaving 17 bases between the germline ends. Per the germline V gene, CDR1 is SGHTA and CDR2 is FQGNSA. Here the CDR3 reads CATSSASTNTGELFF. As DNA, the CDR3 is TGTGCCACCTCCAGTGCGTCTACCAACACCGGGGAGCTGTTTTTT.

J is TRBJ1-2 and V is TRBV19; D might be TRBD1 (6 bases). The CDR3 consists of 16 residues. Germline CDR1 LNHDA, CDR2 SQIVND (reference sequence). Trimming took off 3 bases at V and 1 base at J, with 15 bases between the two ends. As DNA, the CDR3 is TGTGCCAGTAGTATTGGGACCGGACAGTTTAACTATGGCTACACCTTC. This sequence encodes CASSIGTGQFNYGYTF.

This clonotype was counted ten times or more. V usage is TRBV3-1 and J usage is TRBJ1-4; perhaps TRBD1 as D (6 bases). Trimming stripped 5 bases from V and 2 bases from J, with 15 bases between. CDR3 length: 16 amino acids. CDR1 LGHDT and CDR2 YNNKEL come from the germline V gene (reference sequence). The CDR3 spells CASSALSQGTNEKLFF. In DNA form, the CDR3 reads TGTGCCAGCAGCGCCCTCTCACAGGGCACTAATGAAAAACTGTTTTTT.

This clonotype appeared a few times. V and J are TRBV7-3 and TRBJ1-6; no clear D. Germline CDR1 is SGHTA and CDR2 is FQGTGA. Trimming cost V 4 bases and J 7 bases, with 11 bases left between them. This CDR3 spans 14 amino acids. In DNA form, the CDR3 reads TGTGCCAGCAGCTATCAAGGGAAGAATTCACCCCTCCACTTT. It specifies CASSYQGKNSPLHF. The whole variable domain, filled in from reference TRBV7-3 and TRBJ1-6, reads GAGVSQTPSNKVTEKGKYVELRCDPISGHTALYWYRQSLGQGPEFLIYFQGTGAADDSGLPNDRFFAVRPEGSVSTLKIQRTERGDSAVYLCASSYQGKNSPLHFGNGTRLTVT.

This clonotype was counted many times. The chain combines TRBV28 with TRBJ2-5, with 7 bases that match TRBD2. This CDR3 spans 12 amino acids. CDR1 is MDHEN and CDR2 is SYDVKM in the germline V gene. V was pared by 7 bases and J by 9 bases, with 8 bases of the junction left unmatched. Here the CDR3 DNA reads TGTGCCAGCATTGAGGGCCGGGGGGCCCAGTACTTC. It yields the protein CASIEGRGAQYF.

This chain uses TRBV12-3 or TRBV12-4 with TRBJ2-7, with 16 bases fitting TRBD2. The CDR3 runs 17 residues. The V and J ends lost 7 bases and 3 bases, in that order; junction bases with no gene match: 9. This chain's CDR3 is CASIREGLAGGNYEQYF. The CDR3 coding sequence is TGTGCCAGCATCCGAGAGGGACTAGCGGGGGGGAACTACGAGCAGTACTTC.

As to this clonotype: A much more abundant neighbour one base away suggests this may be a read error. The rearrangement links TRBV28 to TRBJ1-2, with a possible D match to TRBD1 (6 bases). Germline V CDR1 and CDR2: MDHEN, SYDVKM. This CDR3 contains 14 residues. CDR3 in amino acids: CVSSLQGHRGGYTF. The CDR3 region has the DNA TGTGTCAGCAGTTTACAGGGACACCGGGGAGGCTACACCTTC.

This chain uses TRBV30 with TRBJ2-5; 12 positions match TRBD2. The junction had 6 bases not matched to a gene; V was cut back by 0 bases and J by 4 bases. The CDR3 is 16 residues long. Germline lookup yields CDR1 GTSNPN and CDR2 SVGIG (reference sequence). The CDR3 DNA reads as TGTGCCTGGAGTGTTCCTAGCGGGGGGGTTCGAGAGACCCAGTACTTC. It specifies CAWSVPSGGVRETQYF.

This clonotype was seen a handful of times. This chain connects TRBV6-1 to TRBJ2-7; maybe TRBD1 (7 bases). This CDR3 region has 13 residues. Germline CDR1 and CDR2: MNHNS and SASEGT. V shed 6 bases and J shed 3 bases, with 12 bases lying between them. CDR3 nucleotide sequence: TGTGCCAGCAGGGCAGGGGGGATCTACGAGCAGTACTTC. Its protein product is CASRAGGIYEQYF.

This clonotype was counted ten times or more. The rearrangement uses TRBV6-2 or TRBV6-3 and TRBJ2-4; no definite D call. CDR1 MNHEY and CDR2 SVGEGT come from the germline V gene. The CDR3 is made up of 16 amino acids. Trimming took off 2 bases at V and 7 bases at J, with 18 bases between the two ends. CDR3 nucleotide sequence: TGTGCCAGCAGTTACGGCCCCACGGGCGAGTTGAACATTCAGTACTTC. Protein sequence: CASSYGPTGELNIQYF.